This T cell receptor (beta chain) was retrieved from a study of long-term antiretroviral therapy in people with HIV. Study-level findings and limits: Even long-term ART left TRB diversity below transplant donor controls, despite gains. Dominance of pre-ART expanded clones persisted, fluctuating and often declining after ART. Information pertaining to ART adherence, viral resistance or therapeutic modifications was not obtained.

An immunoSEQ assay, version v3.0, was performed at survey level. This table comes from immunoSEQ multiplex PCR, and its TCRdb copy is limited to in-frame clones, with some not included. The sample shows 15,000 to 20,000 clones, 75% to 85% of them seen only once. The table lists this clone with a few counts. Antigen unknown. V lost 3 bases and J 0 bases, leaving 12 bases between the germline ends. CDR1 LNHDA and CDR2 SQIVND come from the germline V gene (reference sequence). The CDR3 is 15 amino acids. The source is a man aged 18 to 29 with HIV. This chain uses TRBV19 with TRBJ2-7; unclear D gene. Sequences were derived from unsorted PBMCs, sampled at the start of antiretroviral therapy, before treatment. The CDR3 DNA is TGTGCCAGTAGTATGATCGAGGCTGGCTCCTACGAGCAGTACTTC. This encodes CASSMIEAGSYEQYF.